Listed here is a single TCR beta chain. Its antigen is still unknown. TCRdb's copy holds only in-frame clones and misses some; the assay was immunoSEQ multiplex PCR. This table holds approximately 150,000 clones, approximately 91% found once. The record originates from a study of T cell responses to AZD1222 COVID-19 vaccine. Findings and limits, study-wide: Seropositive status at baseline applied to only six AZD1222 recipients.

This CDR3 is built from 15 residues. Germline CDR1 and CDR2: KGHDR and SFDVKD. V was pared by 2 bases and J by 6 bases, with 13 bases between. The receptor comes from an adult who received the AZD1222 COVID-19 vaccine. V gene TRBV24-1 combines with J gene TRBJ1-5; D is possibly TRBD1 (5 bases). Sequencing was performed on peripheral blood, taken 28 days after the second AZD1222 dose. The CDR3 reads CATSDSARASQPQHF. The CDR3 nucleotides read TGTGCCACCAGTGATTCGGCCAGGGCGAGTCAGCCCCAGCATTTT.